The next 21 T cell receptor beta chains were all read from a single sample in a study of a mutant IDH1 vaccine in newly diagnosed glioma. Sample time point: baseline, week 1 (first vaccination visit). Treatment specified: pre-vaccination baseline after standard-of-care therapy. The repertoire was sequenced with immunoSEQ multiplex PCR; TCRdb's copy has only in-frame clones and lacks some. The table lists around 88,000 clones, about four fifths of them singletons. The material was PBMCs, obtained from a glioma patient treated with radiotherapy, temozolomide or both. Receptor source: a man aged 35 to 55 with glioma.

About this clone: Given a much more abundant clone one base away, this may be a read error. V gene TRBV11-3 combines with J gene TRBJ2-1; the D is unclear. Germline lookup yields CDR1 SGHNT and CDR2 YENEEA. The CDR3 contains 11 residues. The CDR3 DNA follows: TGTGCCAGCAGCTCCAACAATGAGCAGTTCTTC. It is translated as CASSSNNEQFF.

The chain recombines TRBV6-5 with TRBJ1-1; 9 bases map to TRBD1. The CDR3 contains 14 residues. V lost 8 bases and J lost 6; bases outside the gene matches: 10. CDR1 is MNHEY and CDR2 is SVGAGI in the germline V gene. The CDR3 is CASRDRGFGPEAFF. The DNA for the CDR3 is TGTGCCAGCCGAGACAGGGGGTTCGGGCCTGAAGCTTTCTTT.

The V gene is TRBV19, the J gene TRBJ2-7; D is unresolved. This CDR3 has 15 amino acids. The V and J ends lost 3 bases and 2 bases respectively, with 14 bases between them. Germline loops: CDR1 LNHDA, CDR2 SQIVND (reference sequence). Written as DNA, the CDR3 is TGTGCCAGTAGTATTTCTACAAAACCTACCTACGAGCAGTACTTC. Its translation: CASSISTKPTYEQYF.

This sequence joins TRBV7-8 and TRBJ2-1, with 11 positions matching TRBD2. The CDR3 has 17 residues. The trim removed 4 bases at V and 4 bases at J, leaving 9 bases unmatched. Germline V lookup: CDR1 SGHVS, CDR2 FQNEAQ. CDR3 residues: CASSYRGLAVWYNEQFF. The CDR3 nucleotides read TGTGCCAGCAGCTACCGGGGACTAGCGGTTTGGTACAATGAGCAGTTCTTC.

This clone was detected a few times. J is TRBJ2-5 and V is TRBV7-9; unclear D gene. The CDR3 loop spans 12 amino acids. CDR1 and CDR2 (germline): SEHNR, FQNEAQ (reference sequence). The germline V and J ends were trimmed by 7 bases and 0 bases, with 6 bases remaining between them. The CDR3 loop is CASNSYQETQYF. Here the CDR3 DNA reads TGTGCCAGCAACTCGTACCAAGAGACCCAGTACTTC.

In its sample, this clone was seen once. This chain uses TRBV29-1 with TRBJ1-2, with D hard to call. V gave up 3 bases and J gave up 8 bases, with 7 bases separating them. CDR1 SQVTM and CDR2 ANQGSEA come from the germline V gene. The CDR3 sequence is 10 residues long. CDR3 nucleotides: TGCAGCGTTGATTCCTACGGCTACACCTTC. Its protein product is CSVDSYGYTF.

This chain uses TRBV5-1 with TRBJ2-2, with D unclear. Germline V gene data show CDR1 as SGHRS and CDR2 as YFSETQ. Trimming removed 1 base at V and 7 bases at J, with 14 bases between. The CDR3 covers 15 residues. CDR3 residues: CASSLRPMGGGELFF. DNA for the CDR3: TGCGCCAGCAGCTTGAGGCCTATGGGCGGCGGGGAGCTGTTTTTT. Together with reference TRBV5-1 and TRBJ2-2, the CDR3 gives the full variable domain: KAGVTQTPRYLIKTRGQQVTLSCSPISGHRSVSWYQQTPGQGLQFLFEYFSETQRNKGNFPGRFSGRQFSNSRSEMNVSTLELGDSALYLCASSLRPMGGGELFFGEGSRLTVL.

The J gene is TRBJ1-6, the V gene TRBV13, with D unresolved. V gave up 4 bases and J gave up 10 bases, with 11 bases separating them. The V gene's germline CDR1 is PRHDT and CDR2 FYEKMQ (reference sequence). CDR3 length equals 13 residues. The CDR3 nucleotides are TGTGCCAGCAGCTCAGAAGGATACTCACCCCTCCACTTT. Protein sequence: CASSSEGYSPLHF.

The chain employs TRBV9 and TRBJ1-2; D call uncertain. The germline gives CDR1 SGDLS, CDR2 YYNGEE. V lost 5 bases and J lost 7, with 6 bases in between. The CDR3 is made up of 10 amino acids. CDR3 nucleotides: TGTGCCAGCAGGGGAGGTGGCTACACCTTC. Encoded protein: CASRGGGYTF.

The chain has TRBV5-1 and TRBJ2-7; D is possibly TRBD1 (6 bases). The CDR3 consists of 14 residues. Germline V gene data show CDR1 as SGHRS and CDR2 as YFSETQ. Trimming removed 0 bases at V and 2 bases at J, with 9 bases between. The CDR3 loop is CASSLGDRPYEQYF. In DNA form, the CDR3 reads TGCGCCAGCAGCTTGGGAGACAGGCCCTACGAGCAGTACTTC.

This clone appeared a few times. The V call is TRBV11-2, the J call TRBJ2-5; D is unclear. The germline V and J ends were trimmed by 1 base and 2 bases, with 5 bases remaining between them. The CDR3 runs 13 residues. In germline, CDR1 is SGHAT, CDR2 FQNNGV. This CDR3 is CASSLGVQETQYF. CDR3 nucleotide sequence: TGTGCCAGCAGCTTAGGGGTTCAAGAGACCCAGTACTTC.

This clone was observed a handful of times. V gene TRBV18 combines with J gene TRBJ2-5; no reliable D call. The CDR3 runs to 13 residues. V lost 1 base to trimming and J lost 5 bases, with 8 bases between them. The germline CDR1 and CDR2 sequences are KGHSH and LQKENI. The CDR3: CASSPQEQETQYF. As DNA, the CDR3 is TGTGCCAGCTCACCACAGGAACAGGAGACCCAGTACTTC.

As DNA, the CDR3 is TGTGCCAGCAGCAAAGTCCCAGTCCCGGTCGCCTACGAGCAGTACTTC. Encoded protein: CASSKVPVPVAYEQYF. The V call is TRBV21-1, the J call TRBJ2-7. TRBV21-1 is given as a pseudogene. The CDR3 consists of 16 residues.

Note on this clone: Other DNA sequences of this sample code for an identical CDR3. This chain uses TRBV6-6 with TRBJ2-7, with D uncertain. From germline, CDR1 is MNHNY and CDR2 SVGAGI (reference sequence). Trimming left V 6 bases short and J 0 bases short, with 6 bases between. The CDR3 is 12 amino acids. The CDR3 reads CASSSSSYEQYF. Written as DNA, the CDR3 is TGTGCCAGCAGCTCCAGCTCCTACGAGCAGTACTTC.

The chain combines TRBV5-8 with TRBJ1-3; D ambiguous. This CDR3 is 15 amino acids long. Germline assignment: CDR1 SGHTS and CDR2 YDEGEE. V was trimmed by 0 bases and J by 2 bases, leaving 9 bases between them. The CDR3 DNA follows: TGTGCCAGCAGCTTGGCCGGCGGGGCTGGAAACACCATATATTTT. Protein: CASSLAGGAGNTIYF.

The chain recombines TRBV28 with TRBJ2-7; D call uncertain. With 8 bases removed from V and 5 bases from J, the gap between germline ends came to 10 bases. The CDR3 has 11 amino acids. CDR1 is MDHEN, CDR2 SYDVKM, per germline. CDR3 bases: TGTGCCAGCTCTGGTAATCACGAGCAGTACTTC. Translated, it gives CASSGNHEQYF.

This chain links TRBV9 with TRBJ2-6; the D is unclear. The V end lost 0 bases, the J end lost 0 bases, and 10 bases lay between the germline ends. The CDR3 contains 17 residues. The V gene's germline CDR1 is SGDLS and CDR2 YYNGEE. The chain's CDR3 is CASSVDLSPSGANVLTF. Written as DNA, the CDR3 is TGTGCCAGCAGCGTAGATCTTAGTCCCTCTGGGGCCAACGTCCTGACTTTC.

J is TRBJ2-5 and V is TRBV15; 7 nucleotides line up with TRBD2. The J call may be in error: the DNA end matches TRBJ2-7 better. This CDR3 has 13 amino acids. Germline V lookup: CDR1 LNHNV, CDR2 YYDKDF (reference sequence). The CDR3 loop reads CATSPGGSYEQYF. The CDR3 DNA follows: TGTGCCACCAGCCCGGGAGGCTCCTACGAGCAGTACTTC.

This clone counts as medium-sized. J is TRBJ1-1 and V is TRBV2; 9 nucleotides match TRBD1. The CDR3 totals 13 residues. Germline assignment: CDR1 SNHLY and CDR2 FYNNEI. The V gene end was trimmed by 8 bases and the J gene end by 5 bases; junction bases not matched to a gene: 6. CDR3 in amino acids: CASVDRGSTEAFF. CDR3 bases: TGTGCCAGCGTTGACAGGGGGTCGACTGAAGCTTTCTTT.

About this clone itself: This sample includes further DNA sequences coding for the same CDR3. This chain connects TRBV5-6 to TRBJ2-5; perhaps TRBD2 as D (5 bases). Trimming took 0 bases from V and 5 from J, leaving 5 bases between them. The CDR3 is made up of 12 amino acids. Looked up from germline, CDR1 is SGHDT and CDR2 is YYEEEE. The CDR3 spells CASSLAGETQYF. The DNA for the CDR3 is TGTGCCAGCAGCTTGGCGGGGGAGACCCAGTACTTC.

The chain recombines TRBV18 with TRBJ1-4; 8 bases line up with TRBD1. J lost 6 bases, V lost 1 base, and 1 base had no gene match. This CDR3 spans 14 amino acids. Looked up from germline, CDR1 is KGHSH and CDR2 is LQKENI. CDR3 bases: TGTGCCAGCTCACCACAGGACAGGGATGAAAAACTGTTTTTT. Protein sequence: CASSPQDRDEKLFF.